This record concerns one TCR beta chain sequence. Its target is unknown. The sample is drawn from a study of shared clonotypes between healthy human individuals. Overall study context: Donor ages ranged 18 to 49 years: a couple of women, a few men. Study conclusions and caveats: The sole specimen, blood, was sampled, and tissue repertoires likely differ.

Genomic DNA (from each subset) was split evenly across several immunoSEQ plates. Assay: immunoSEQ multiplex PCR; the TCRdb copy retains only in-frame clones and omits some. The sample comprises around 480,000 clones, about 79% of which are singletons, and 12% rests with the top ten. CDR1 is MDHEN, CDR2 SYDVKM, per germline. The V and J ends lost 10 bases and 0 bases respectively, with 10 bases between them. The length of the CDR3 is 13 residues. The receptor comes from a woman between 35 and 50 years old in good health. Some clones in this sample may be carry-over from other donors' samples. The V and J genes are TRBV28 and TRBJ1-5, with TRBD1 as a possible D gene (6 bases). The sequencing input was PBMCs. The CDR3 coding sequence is TGTGCCACCTGGACAGCTAGCAATCAGCCCCAGCATTTT. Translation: CATWTASNQPQHF.